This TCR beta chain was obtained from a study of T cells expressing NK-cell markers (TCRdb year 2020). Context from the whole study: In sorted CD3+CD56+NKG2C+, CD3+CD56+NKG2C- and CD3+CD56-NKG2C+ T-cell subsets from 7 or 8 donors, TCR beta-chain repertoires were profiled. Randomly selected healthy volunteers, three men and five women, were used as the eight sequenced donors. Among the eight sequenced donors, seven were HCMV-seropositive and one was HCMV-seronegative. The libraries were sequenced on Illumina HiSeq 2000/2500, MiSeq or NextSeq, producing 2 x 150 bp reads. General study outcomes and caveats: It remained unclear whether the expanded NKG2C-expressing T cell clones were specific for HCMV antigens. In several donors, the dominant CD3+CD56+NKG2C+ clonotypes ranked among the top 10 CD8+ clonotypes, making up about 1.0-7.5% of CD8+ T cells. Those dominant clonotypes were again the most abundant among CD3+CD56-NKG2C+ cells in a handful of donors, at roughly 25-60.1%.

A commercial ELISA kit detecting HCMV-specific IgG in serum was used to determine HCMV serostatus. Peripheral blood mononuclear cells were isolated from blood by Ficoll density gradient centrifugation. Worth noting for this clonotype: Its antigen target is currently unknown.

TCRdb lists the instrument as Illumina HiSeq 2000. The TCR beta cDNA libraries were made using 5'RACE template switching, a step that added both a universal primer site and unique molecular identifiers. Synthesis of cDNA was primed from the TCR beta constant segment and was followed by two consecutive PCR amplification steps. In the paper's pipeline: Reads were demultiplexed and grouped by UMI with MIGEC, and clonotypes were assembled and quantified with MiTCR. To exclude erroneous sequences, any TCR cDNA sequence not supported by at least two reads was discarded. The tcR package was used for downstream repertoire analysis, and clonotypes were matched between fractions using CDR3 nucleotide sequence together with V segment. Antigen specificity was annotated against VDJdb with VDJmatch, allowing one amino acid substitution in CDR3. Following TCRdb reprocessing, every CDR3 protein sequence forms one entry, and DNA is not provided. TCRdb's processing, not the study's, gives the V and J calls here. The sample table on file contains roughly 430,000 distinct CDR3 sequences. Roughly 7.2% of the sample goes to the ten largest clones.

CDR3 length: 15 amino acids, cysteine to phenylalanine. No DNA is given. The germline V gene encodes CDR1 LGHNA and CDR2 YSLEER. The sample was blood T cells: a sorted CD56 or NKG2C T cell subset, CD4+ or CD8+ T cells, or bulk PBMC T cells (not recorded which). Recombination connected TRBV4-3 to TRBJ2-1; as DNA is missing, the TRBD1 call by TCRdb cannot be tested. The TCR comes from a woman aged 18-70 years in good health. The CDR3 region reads CASSQDEQGNNEQFF.